A selection of T cell receptor beta chains follows, all from one sample in a study of shared clonotypes between healthy human individuals. Profiling relied on immunoSEQ multiplex PCR, and the TCRdb table lists in-frame clones only, not all of them. The sample has hundreds of thousands of clones; 74% are singletons. The sequenced sample was memory CD4+ T cells sorted from blood. The receptors were gathered from a man younger than 45 in good health. Each CDR3 is given with its conserved first and last residue. A D gene is named only where the DNA matches it firmly. A clone size is listed for some rows: how often the clone was seen (once, few, many), or a class if it is expanded.

D gene: NA
J gene: TRBJ2-1
clone size: NA
V gene: TRBV7-2
CDR3 protein: CASSTEWSASYNEQFF
CDR3 DNA: TGTGCCAGCAGCACCGAGTGGTCCGCCTCCTACAATGAGCAGTTCTTC

D gene: TRBD1
J gene: TRBJ1-1
clone size: NA
V gene: TRBV25-1
CDR3 protein: CASSGTGAGDTEAFF
CDR3 DNA: TGTGCCAGCAGTGGGACAGGGGCCGGAGACACTGAAGCTTTCTTT

D gene: TRBD2
J gene: TRBJ2-7
clone size: NA
V gene: TRBV18
CDR3 protein: CASSPGLVNYEQYF
CDR3 DNA: TGTGCCAGCTCACCCGGACTAGTTAACTACGAGCAGTACTTC

D gene: NA
J gene: TRBJ1-3
clone size: NA
V gene: TRBV19
CDR3 protein: CATSRGAENTIYF
CDR3 DNA: TGTGCCACTTCGCGGGGAGCGGAAAACACCATATATTTT

D gene: NA
J gene: TRBJ2-4
clone size: NA
V gene: TRBV5-1
CDR3 protein: CASSLGGTVGLAKNIQYF
CDR3 DNA: TGCGCCAGCAGCTTGGGGGGCACTGTGGGACTAGCCAAAAACATTCAGTACTTC

D gene: NA
J gene: TRBJ2-7
clone size: NA
V gene: TRBV7-3
CDR3 protein: CASSFGTGSIWYF
CDR3 DNA: NA

D gene: TRBD2
J gene: TRBJ2-1
clone size: NA
V gene: TRBV5-4
CDR3 protein: CASSKQTGTSWNEQFF
CDR3 DNA: TGTGCCAGCAGTAAACAAACCGGGACTAGCTGGAATGAGCAGTTCTTC

D gene: NA
J gene: TRBJ2-3
clone size: NA
V gene: TRBV5-1
CDR3 protein: CASNVGFSTDTQYF
CDR3 DNA: TGCGCCAGCAATGTGGGGTTTAGCACAGATACGCAGTATTTT

D gene: NA
J gene: TRBJ1-5
clone size: NA
V gene: TRBV7-3
CDR3 protein: CASSVGQPDQPQHF
CDR3 DNA: TGTGCCAGCAGCGTAGGACAGCCTGATCAGCCCCAGCATTTT

D gene: NA
J gene: TRBJ1-2
clone size: few
V gene: TRBV2
CDR3 protein: CASTLQGNYGYTF
CDR3 DNA: TGTGCCAGCACACTCCAGGGTAACTATGGCTACACCTTC

D gene: NA
J gene: TRBJ2-7
clone size: NA
V gene: TRBV30
CDR3 protein: CAWRRINEQYF
CDR3 DNA: TGTGCCTGGAGGCGAATAAACGAGCAGTACTTC

D gene: TRBD2
J gene: TRBJ2-2
clone size: once
V gene: TRBV9
CDR3 protein: CASGSGMRGTGELFF
CDR3 DNA: TGTGCCAGCGGCAGCGGGATGAGGGGTACCGGGGAGCTGTTTTTT

D gene: TRBD1
J gene: TRBJ2-1
clone size: NA
V gene: TRBV18
CDR3 protein: CASSGTGAGNEQFF
CDR3 DNA: TGTGCCAGCTCCGGGACAGGGGCTGGGAATGAGCAGTTCTTC

D gene: NA
J gene: TRBJ1-2
clone size: NA
V gene: TRBV19
CDR3 protein: CASSWGTTTNYGYTF
CDR3 DNA: TGTGCCAGTAGTTGGGGGACAACTACTAACTATGGCTACACCTTC

D gene: NA
J gene: TRBJ2-7
clone size: NA
V gene: TRBV7-9
CDR3 protein: CASSLEGRRLQYF
CDR3 DNA: TGTGCCAGCAGCTTGGAGGGACGGAGGCTGCAGTACTTC

D gene: TRBD2
J gene: TRBJ2-1
clone size: NA
V gene: TRBV27
CDR3 protein: CASRQGRLAGGGHNEQFF
CDR3 DNA: TGTGCCAGCAGGCAAGGAAGACTAGCGGGAGGGGGTCACAATGAGCAGTTCTTC

D gene: NA
J gene: TRBJ1-4
clone size: NA
V gene: TRBV11-2
CDR3 protein: CASSFGAGGEKLFF
CDR3 DNA: TGTGCCAGCAGCTTTGGGGCCGGTGGAGAAAAACTGTTTTTT

D gene: NA
J gene: TRBJ2-3
clone size: NA
V gene: TRBV11-3
CDR3 protein: CASSLVSSDTQYF
CDR3 DNA: TGTGCCAGCAGCTTGGTATCCTCCGATACGCAGTATTTT

D gene: TRBD1
J gene: TRBJ2-7
clone size: NA
V gene: TRBV6-6
CDR3 protein: CASSHSGQGYEQYF
CDR3 DNA: TGTGCCAGCAGCCATTCGGGACAGGGCTACGAGCAGTACTTC

D gene: TRBD2
J gene: TRBJ2-3
clone size: NA
V gene: TRBV6-4
CDR3 protein: CASSELAGGPADTQYF
CDR3 DNA: TGTGCCAGCAGTGAATTAGCGGGAGGGCCGGCGGATACGCAGTATTTT

D gene: NA
J gene: TRBJ2-7
clone size: few
V gene: TRBV27
CDR3 protein: CASGSVLRKSYEQYF
CDR3 DNA: TGTGCCAGCGGCTCGGTCCTTCGGAAGAGCTACGAGCAGTACTTC

D gene: NA
J gene: TRBJ1-3
clone size: NA
V gene: TRBV5-1
CDR3 protein: CASSLAEGKDTIYF
CDR3 DNA: TGCGCCAGCAGCTTGGCCGAAGGGAAAGACACCATATATTTT

D gene: NA
J gene: TRBJ2-2
clone size: NA
V gene: TRBV5-6
CDR3 protein: CASSLAGRSGELFF
CDR3 DNA: TGTGCCAGCAGCTTAGCGGGCCGAAGCGGGGAGCTGTTTTTT

D gene: NA
J gene: TRBJ2-7
clone size: NA
V gene: TRBV11-2
CDR3 protein: CASSPGLSSYEQYF
CDR3 DNA: TGTGCCAGCAGCCCCGGGTTGAGCTCCTACGAGCAGTACTTC

D gene: NA
J gene: TRBJ2-7
clone size: NA
V gene: TRBV30
CDR3 protein: CAWSVQDREQYF
CDR3 DNA: TGTGCCTGGAGTGTACAGGACCGCGAGCAGTACTTC

D gene: NA
J gene: TRBJ1-5
clone size: NA
V gene: TRBV7-6
CDR3 protein: CASSLAGGQPQHF
CDR3 DNA: TGTGCCAGCAGCTTAGCGGGGGGGCAGCCCCAGCATTTT

D gene: NA
J gene: TRBJ2-5
clone size: NA
V gene: TRBV25-1
CDR3 protein: CASSPPFDGRETQYF
CDR3 DNA: TGTGCCAGCAGTCCACCCTTCGACGGGAGAGAGACCCAGTACTTC

D gene: TRBD1
J gene: TRBJ1-5
clone size: NA
V gene: TRBV27
CDR3 protein: CASSLGTGRTQPQHF
CDR3 DNA: TGTGCCAGCAGTTTAGGGACAGGGAGGACCCAGCCCCAGCATTTT

D gene: TRBD2
J gene: TRBJ2-7
clone size: NA
V gene: TRBV11-2
CDR3 protein: CASSLVEGAGVYEQYF
CDR3 DNA: TGTGCCAGCAGCTTAGTTGAGGGCGCGGGGGTCTACGAGCAGTACTTC

D gene: NA
J gene: TRBJ2-1
clone size: NA
V gene: TRBV5-6
CDR3 protein: CASSFSNEQFF
CDR3 DNA: TGTGCCAGCAGCTTTTCCAATGAGCAGTTCTTC

D gene: NA
J gene: TRBJ1-4
clone size: NA
V gene: TRBV6-1
CDR3 protein: CASSEAGGGINEKLFF
CDR3 DNA: TGTGCCAGCAGTGAAGCGGGCGGAGGAATTAATGAAAAACTGTTTTTT

D gene: NA
J gene: TRBJ2-7
clone size: NA
V gene: TRBV29-1
CDR3 protein: CSVERMGEQYF
CDR3 DNA: TGCAGCGTCGAAAGGATGGGCGAGCAGTACTTC

D gene: NA
J gene: TRBJ2-7
clone size: few
V gene: TRBV6-5
CDR3 protein: CASSLGAYEQYF
CDR3 DNA: TGTGCCAGCAGCCTTGGAGCCTACGAGCAGTACTTC

D gene: NA
J gene: TRBJ2-3
clone size: NA
V gene: TRBV7-2
CDR3 protein: CASSLAQRGTQYF
CDR3 DNA: TGTGCCAGCAGCTTAGCCCAGAGGGGAACGCAGTATTTT

D gene: NA
J gene: TRBJ1-2
clone size: NA
V gene: TRBV18
CDR3 protein: CASSPATGRGSYGYTF
CDR3 DNA: TGTGCCAGCTCACCCGCAACAGGGAGGGGCAGCTATGGCTACACCTTC